This TCR beta chain appears in the sequencing data of a study of response to subunit inactivated influenza vaccine. MiXCR, run by TCRdb on the RT-PCR reads, gives a single entry per CDR3 protein. Of about 620,000 distinct CDR3 sequences in the sample, approximately 10% were seen once. This clonotype showed up just a few times. This CDR3 is built from 15 residues. V lost 4 bases to trimming and J lost 1 base, with 13 bases between them. The germline CDR1 and CDR2 sequences are SGHRS and YFSETQ. These data were also reused for a study on T cells expressing NK-cell markers. That work states: TCR beta libraries carry UMIs added by 5'RACE template switching. Researchers report these clonotypes also headed the CD3+CD56-NKG2C+ fraction in a few donors.

The receptor was derived from a man in his fifties who received an inactivated influenza vaccine. The specimen was PBMCs from blood, collected on the day of vaccination. The V gene is TRBV5-1, the J gene TRBJ2-3; D is ambiguous. Here the CDR3 reads CASSPGPWGTDTQYF. The CDR3 coding sequence is TGCGCCAGCAGCCCCGGGCCTTGGGGCACAGATACGCAGTATTTT.